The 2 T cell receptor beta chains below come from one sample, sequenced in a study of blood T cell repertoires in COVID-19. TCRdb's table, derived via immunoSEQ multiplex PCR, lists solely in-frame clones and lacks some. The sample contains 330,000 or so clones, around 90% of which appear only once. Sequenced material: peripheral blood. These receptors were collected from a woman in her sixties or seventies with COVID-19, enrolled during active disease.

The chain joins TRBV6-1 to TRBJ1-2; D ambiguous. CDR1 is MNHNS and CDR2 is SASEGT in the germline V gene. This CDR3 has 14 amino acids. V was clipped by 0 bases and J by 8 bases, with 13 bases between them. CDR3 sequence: CASSEALAAGGYTF. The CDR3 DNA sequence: TGTGCCAGCAGTGAAGCGCTGGCCGCGGGGGGCTACACCTTC.

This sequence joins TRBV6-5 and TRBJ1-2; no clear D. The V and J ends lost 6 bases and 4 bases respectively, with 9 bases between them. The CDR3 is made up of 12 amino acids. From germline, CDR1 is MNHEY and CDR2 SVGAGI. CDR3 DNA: TGTGCCAGCAGCCCCAGTACCTATGGCTACACCTTC. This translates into CASSPSTYGYTF.